Each of the 2 T cell receptor beta chains below was sequenced from the same sample in a study of Ad26.COV2.S vaccination and SARS-CoV-2 variants. The data were produced by immunoSEQ multiplex PCR, yet TCRdb's version contains in-frame clones alone and is incomplete. The repertoire holds around 450,000 clones, with 90% as singletons. Sample treatment: around 19 received Ad26.COV2.S at low or high dose, single or two shots; several received placebo; per-sample allocation not given. Vaccine and placebo recipients were sampled on day 63 after the first injection. The sequencing used peripheral blood, collected in a trial of Ad26.COV2.S vaccine versus placebo. The origin of the receptors is a person between 18 and 59 years old who received the Ad26.COV2.S COVID-19 vaccine or a placebo.

This clone appeared a single time. This rearrangement joins TRBV6-2 or TRBV6-3 to TRBJ1-1; D is ambiguous. Germline CDR1 is MNHEY and CDR2 is SVGEGT. The length of the CDR3 is 13 residues. V was trimmed by 5 bases and J by 1 base, leaving 8 bases between them. CDR3: CASSLYKNTEAFF. Written as DNA, the CDR3 is TGTGCCAGCAGTCTATATAAGAACACTGAAGCTTTCTTT.

The gene calls are TRBV27 and TRBJ2-7; D is undetermined. CDR3 size: 11 residues. The V end lost 8 bases, the J end lost 3 bases, and 8 bases lay between the germline ends. The germline V gene has CDR1 MNHEY and CDR2 SMNVEV (reference sequence). The chain's CDR3 is CASGVHYEQYF. The CDR3 nucleotides read TGTGCCAGCGGAGTCCACTACGAGCAGTACTTC.